This T cell receptor beta chain emerged from a study of long-term antiretroviral therapy in people with HIV (dated by TCRdb to 2022 to 2024). Context from the whole study: The earliest samples were collected about a decade before the 2015 WHO recommendation for immediate ART, when ART was typically delayed until CD4 counts fell. Whether ART initiation and durable HIV suppression were associated with changes in peripheral blood TRB repertoire composition and diversity was tested in a retrospective serial study. The cohort contributed about 190 cryopreserved PBMC samples from 30 adults with confirmed HIV infection, collected serially over a mean of approximately 6 years (range 1-12). Of the 25 to 30 participants with HIV, about a dozen were female. No cross-contamination during QIAcube processing was shown when test extractions of a monoclonal T-cell line were performed alongside 30 to 40 polyclonal samples.

The V end loses 1 base and the J end loses 6 bases, and a stretch of 10 bases separates them. According to the germline V gene, CDR1 reads SNHLY and CDR2 reads FYNNEI. Spanning cysteine to phenylalanine, the CDR3 consists of 14 amino acids. Solely the CDR3 DNA is kept, with 42 bases framed from the first base. To note about this clone: The clone's antigen remains unknown. No qualities accompany the bases; no much larger clone lies one base away.

Participants were included only if at least one PBMC sample before ART initiation and at least two post-ART samples were available. Treatment was received in the United States of America by all participants with HIV. Before DNA extraction, cryopreserved samples containing roughly 0.9-11 million PBMC were thawed and washed. At the time of the earliest PBMC sample, participants with HIV were aged between roughly 23 and 60 years. Per participant, PBMC samples came from 1-4 timepoints prior to ART initiation and 2-8 timepoints following ART initiation, for a median of 7 samples. Serial HIV viral load, CD4+ T-cell count, ART history and demographic data were obtained for every participant. A Qiagen kit on a QIAcube was used to extract genomic DNA from unsorted PBMC, with samples processed in batches of 12. The immunoSEQ hsTCRB v3.0 assay was used at survey level resolution to sequence the TRB variable region. A depth of about 40,000-55,000 T-cell genomes per sample was targeted for TRB sequencing. TRB libraries were pooled and sequenced on an Illumina MiSeq using a v3 150-cycle kit. In the source study's methods: Repertoire analysis ran in R within a reproducible Nextflow workflow covering QC, data transformation and analysis. Custom analyses were implemented in LymphoSeq2, an R package for AIRR-Seq data exploration. A handful of samples that produced fewer than 5000 total TRB sequences were removed, so some 190 HIV repertoires were analyzed. Among the 188 retained HIV repertoires, some 60 were collected before ART initiation and approximately 130 were collected after ART initiation. Repertoires were downsampled to 5000 TRB nucleotide sequences, and summary statistics were averaged over 100 downsampling iterations. TRB sequences were retained for analysis only if CDR3 regions of at least seven amino acids were present. Diversity was measured with a Shannon entropy-derived clonality score and the Gini coefficient. In the repertoire networks, any two of the top 5000 CDR3 amino acid sequences were linked whenever the two sequences differed by an edit distance of one. GLIPH2 predicted antigen specificity groups and MHC restriction for TRB CDR3 amino acid sequences. Known CMV, EBV, HIV or tissue antigen associations were flagged by matching CDR3 amino acid sequences against VDJdb and McPAS-TCR. Pre-ART, post-ART and control groups were compared with Wilcoxon signed-rank tests and Holm-Bonferroni correction. This immuneACCESS table, as held by TCRdb, lists in-frame sequences with V and J called but not all clones. Of the missing ones, under half trace to an unresolved V gene in checked studies; the others have no known cause. V and J calls and clone size are given by that table; D and trimming were obtained from the DNA. In all, the sample holds more than 20,000 clones, and over 75% of those were seen once. The ten top clones hold more than 4.5% of the sample.

Summary of the overall study and its limitations: Starting ART was linked to a significant rise in TRB diversity, yet even after long-term ART the diversity remained significantly lower than in transplant donor controls. Expanded TRB clones identified before ART initiation dominated the repertoire at all time points, although this dominance fluctuated and declined in many PLHIV after ART. The samples were dated from about 2004 to 2017, and the ART regimens that were used may be less effective than current ART regimens. CDR3 length ranges in HIV repertoires were narrower than in controls, and network structure suggested an antigen-experienced repertoire with only a slight naive shift after ART. Inferences about post-ART repertoire changes were limited because no data were available on ART adherence, viral resistance or therapy changes. Unsorted PBMC were profiled instead of sorted CD4+ and CD8+ T cells because pre-ART samples had limited cell numbers. Owing to limited PBMC availability, only the TCR beta chain was sequenced, without alpha chain pairing.

The V and J genes are TRBV2 and TRBJ2-1, with the D gene uncertain. The TCR was taken from a middle-aged man with HIV. Material: unsorted PBMCs, obtained 0.3 years after starting antiretroviral therapy. The sequence in DNA is TGTGCCAGCAGTGAAGAGGTGGTCGTCAATGAGCAGTTCTTC. This yields the protein CASSEEVVVNEQFF.